The clone carrying this T cell receptor (beta chain) was detected a few times. These data come from a study of regulatory T cells in long-lasting Graves disease. Building of the TCR beta libraries involved iRepertoire HTBI primers and Arm-PCR of CDR3 regions. TCRdb re-called the multiplex PCR reads with MiXCR, one entry per CDR3 protein. This table has a few hundred thousand distinct CDR3 sequences, around 18% appearing once. With V trimmed by 5 bases and J by 0 bases, 7 bases remained unmatched. The CDR3 spans 17 residues. The germline CDR1 and CDR2 sequences are SGHAT and FQNNGV. Time point described: newly diagnosed GD, antithyroid drugs for less than 3 months. PBMC RNA was the source of the TCR library. This sample also appeared in a second study, on T cells in Graves' hyperthyroidism and ophthalmopathy. Per that paper: The HTBI set primed first-round TCR CDR3 RT-PCR.

The sample consisted of peripheral blood mononuclear cells (PBMCs), taken at new diagnosis, from a patient treated with antithyroid drugs. This chain joins TRBV11-2 and TRBJ2-6; 7 bases agree with TRBD2. The TCR was taken from a woman aged 30 to 39 with Graves disease. The chain's CDR3 is CASSPVGLNSGANVLTF. In nucleotides, the CDR3 is TGTGCCAGCAGCCCGGTGGGACTAAACTCTGGGGCCAACGTCCTGACTTTC.